These T cell receptor beta chains were read from a single sample in a study of T cells after yellow fever vaccination. TCRdb called the 5' RACE reads again in MiXCR, with one record for every CDR3 protein. The top ten clones hold roughly 19% of a sample with fewer than 500,000 distinct CDR3 sequences, approximately 18% of them seen once. The material sequenced was PBMCs, taken before the yellow fever booster vaccination. These receptors all stem from a man between 18 and 29 years old who received the YFV17D yellow fever vaccine. CDR3s include the opening cysteine and the closing phenylalanine or tryptophan.

j_gene: TRBJ2-4
v_gene: TRBV6-2/TRBV6-3
len: 15
CDR3aa: CASKALEATKNIQYF

j_gene: TRBJ2-7
v_gene: TRBV7-8
len: 15
CDR3aa: CASSLKETAVYEQYF

j_gene: TRBJ1-5
v_gene: TRBV27
len: 14
CDR3aa: CASSHQGADQPQHF

j_gene: TRBJ1-6
v_gene: TRBV12-3/TRBV12-4
len: 14
CDR3aa: CASSLTGRVSPLHF

j_gene: TRBJ2-1
v_gene: TRBV7-3
len: 14
CDR3aa: CASSPGTGINEQFF

j_gene: TRBJ2-1
v_gene: TRBV11-2
len: 17
CDR3aa: CASRVPGRAGRSNEQFF

j_gene: TRBJ2-7
v_gene: TRBV2
len: 13
CDR3aa: CASSYDRGAEQYF

j_gene: TRBJ2-3
v_gene: TRBV7-9
len: 16
CDR3aa: CASSRDGWGQPDTQYF

j_gene: TRBJ2-5
v_gene: TRBV5-1
len: 15
CDR3aa: CASSIWWTGQETQYF

j_gene: TRBJ2-2
v_gene: TRBV6-5
len: 16
CDR3aa: CASSYSRTVNAGELFF

j_gene: TRBJ1-1
v_gene: TRBV7-9
len: 12
CDR3aa: CASSPGLRGAFF

j_gene: TRBJ2-1
v_gene: TRBV6-6
len: 14
CDR3aa: CASRTRSSYNEQFF

j_gene: TRBJ1-2
v_gene: TRBV30
len: 16
CDR3aa: CAWSPKGDRTLYGYTF

j_gene: TRBJ1-1
v_gene: TRBV5-1
len: 14
CDR3aa: CASRRDRDSTEAFF

j_gene: TRBJ1-1
v_gene: TRBV28
len: 14
CDR3aa: CASSLINRNTEAFF

j_gene: TRBJ1-1
v_gene: TRBV7-3
len: 14
CDR3aa: CASSLGQQNTEAFF

j_gene: TRBJ1-6
v_gene: TRBV10-3
len: 16
CDR3aa: CAISESVDSYNSPLHF

j_gene: TRBJ2-3
v_gene: TRBV10-2
len: 14
CDR3aa: CASKERGSTDTQYF

j_gene: TRBJ2-3
v_gene: TRBV5-1
len: 15
CDR3aa: CASSLAGRVTDTQYF

j_gene: TRBJ2-5
v_gene: TRBV7-6
len: 14
CDR3aa: CASSLSGRADTQYF

j_gene: TRBJ1-2
v_gene: TRBV5-5
len: 17
CDR3aa: CASSLRGPGTGIRGYTF

j_gene: TRBJ1-1
v_gene: TRBV5-6
len: 15
CDR3aa: CASSSIQVANTEAFF

j_gene: TRBJ2-5
v_gene: TRBV24-1
len: 15
CDR3aa: CATSDTKTGEETQYF

j_gene: TRBJ2-2
v_gene: TRBV20-1
len: 13
CDR3aa: CSAMAGDTGELFF

j_gene: TRBJ1-1
v_gene: TRBV4-1
len: 13
CDR3aa: CASSLRGISEAFF

j_gene: TRBJ1-5
v_gene: TRBV4-3
len: 14
CDR3aa: CASSVDWSNQPQHF

j_gene: TRBJ1-1
v_gene: TRBV7-9
len: 14
CDR3aa: CASSGWDLNTEAFF

j_gene: TRBJ1-2
v_gene: TRBV18
len: 14
CDR3aa: CASSPPLQAGGYTF

j_gene: TRBJ1-2
v_gene: TRBV12-3/TRBV12-4
len: 16
CDR3aa: CASSPPGRVGDYGYTF

j_gene: TRBJ1-6
v_gene: TRBV2
len: 13
CDR3aa: CASADRGDSPLHF

j_gene: TRBJ1-2
v_gene: TRBV5-6
len: 12
CDR3aa: CARRRAGYGYTF

j_gene: TRBJ2-1
v_gene: TRBV4-3
len: 14
CDR3aa: CASSQAGTLDEQFF

j_gene: TRBJ2-5
v_gene: TRBV12-3/TRBV12-4
len: 14
CDR3aa: CASRNSGGAETQYF

j_gene: TRBJ2-2
v_gene: TRBV10-3
len: 13
CDR3aa: CAISERGAGELFF

j_gene: TRBJ1-4
v_gene: TRBV20-1
len: 10
CDR3aa: CSARKEKLFF

j_gene: TRBJ2-3
v_gene: TRBV9
len: 15
CDR3aa: CASSVDLVQHDTQYF

j_gene: TRBJ1-6
v_gene: TRBV18
len: 16
CDR3aa: CASSPQSDGRGSPLHF

j_gene: TRBJ2-3
v_gene: TRBV5-6
len: 14
CDR3aa: CASGLAGSTDTQYF

j_gene: TRBJ2-7
v_gene: TRBV12-3/TRBV12-4
len: 12
CDR3aa: CASSLADGFGYF

j_gene: TRBJ1-5
v_gene: TRBV12-3/TRBV12-4
len: 16
CDR3aa: CASSLRGRDSNQPQHF